This T cell receptor beta chain is from a study of T cells in tuberculosis. This clone was recorded a few times. J was trimmed by 3 bases and V by 5 bases; bases with no gene match: 12. The CDR3 is made up of 16 amino acids. Germline V gene sequence: CDR1 MGHDK, CDR2 SYGVNS. Produced via immunoSEQ multiplex PCR; TCRdb's table is partial and in-frame only. The sample has approximately 57,000 clones; 88% are singletons. Thawed, overnight-rested PBMC were stained with GMM-loaded CD1B tetramer, viability dye and anti-CD3, then sorted. CD1B tetramers were loaded with Rhodococcus equi-derived C32 glucose monomycolate.

Input material: CD1b-GMM tetramer-negative cells sorted from PBMCs. This TCR was recovered from an adult woman with latent tuberculosis. The gene calls are TRBV25-1 and TRBJ2-7, with 8 bases fitting TRBD2. The chain's CDR3 is CASSTSGVAGYYEQYF. Written as DNA, the CDR3 is TGTGCCAGCAGTACCTCGGGAGTAGCGGGGTACTACGAGCAGTACTTC.